This TCR beta chain was retrieved from a study of Ad26.COV2.S vaccination and SARS-CoV-2 variants. Overall study context: Donor had been placed in the Ad26.COV2.S arm of the COV1001 trial.

Regarding the study as a whole: A substantial breadth of spike-specific CD8+ and CD4+ T cell responses after vaccination has been reported.

Regarding treatment: some 20 received Ad26.COV2.S at low or high dose, single or two shots; several received placebo; per-sample allocation not given. All samples were drawn on day 63, counting from the first vaccine or placebo injection. Spike of the Wuhan-strain SARS-CoV-2 was expressed by an Ad26 vector, which formed the vaccine. Germline V gene data show CDR1 as LNHDA and CDR2 as SQIVND (reference sequence). CDR3 length: 14 amino acids. The V and J ends lost 7 bases and 7 bases respectively, with 17 bases between them. A remark on this clone: Antigen unknown.

The method was immunoSEQ multiplex PCR; TCRdb's version includes in-frame clones alone and lacks a portion of them. Of some 350,000 clones in the sample, about 90% are singletons; the top ten hold about 5%. The genes are TRBV19 and TRBJ1-5; D gene uncertain. This sample comprised peripheral blood, obtained in a trial of Ad26.COV2.S vaccine versus placebo. This TCR derives from a person between 18 and 59 years old who received the Ad26.COV2.S COVID-19 vaccine or a placebo. This CDR3 reads CASTSVVTGQPQHF. As DNA, the CDR3 is TGTGCCAGTACCTCGGTAGTTACGGGGCAGCCCCAGCATTTT.